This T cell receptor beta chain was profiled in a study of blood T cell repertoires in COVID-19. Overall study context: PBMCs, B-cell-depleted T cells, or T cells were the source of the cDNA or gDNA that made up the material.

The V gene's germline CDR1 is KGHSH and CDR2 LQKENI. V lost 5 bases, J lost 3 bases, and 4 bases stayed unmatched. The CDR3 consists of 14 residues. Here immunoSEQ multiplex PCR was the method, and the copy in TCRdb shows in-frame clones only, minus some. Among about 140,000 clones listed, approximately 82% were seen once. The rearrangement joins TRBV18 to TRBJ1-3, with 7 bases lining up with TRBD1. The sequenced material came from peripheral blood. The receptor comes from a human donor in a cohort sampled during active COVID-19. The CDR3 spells CASSGQERGNTIYF. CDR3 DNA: TGTGCCAGCTCAGGACAGGAACGTGGAAACACCATATATTTT.